This T cell receptor (beta chain) was documented in a study of T cell responses to AZD1222 COVID-19 vaccine. Trimming cost V 6 bases and J 6 bases; bases outside gene matches: 15. The CDR3 covers 16 residues. Germline CDR1 MDHEN, CDR2 SYDVKM. Second-dose groups at about 4 or about 12 weeks were pooled. Study-wide results and caveats: Two AZD1222 administrations were followed by greater Spike-specific TCR breadth and depth. Clonal diversity was possibly underestimated; the donors were predominantly white British and more often female. At baseline, seropositivity was found in only five or six AZD1222 recipients.

The method was immunoSEQ multiplex PCR; TCRdb's version includes in-frame clones alone and lacks a portion of them. The sample lists roughly 86,000 clones; 85% were seen once. As for this clone: Its antigen is not identified.

Sequenced material: peripheral blood, taken 28 days after the second AZD1222 dose. This chain connects TRBV28 to TRBJ2-7, with 9 positions matching TRBD2. The origin of this receptor is an adult who received the AZD1222 COVID-19 vaccine. DNA of the CDR3: TGTGCCAGCAGAGGGCGGGTTGCTAGCGGGACGACCGAGCAGTACTTC. Residues: CASRGRVASGTTEQYF.